This T cell receptor (beta chain) was sequenced in a study of T cell responses to AZD1222 COVID-19 vaccine. Study results and limitations: Close to half of all spike-specific TCRs reportedly target regions of the variants that are unmutated. Possibly, clonal diversity was underestimated; donors were largely white British and included more females. Among AZD1222 vaccinees, only six were seropositive at baseline.

Some clones are missing from TCRdb's copy, which holds only in-frame ones; the method was immunoSEQ multiplex PCR. This sample has some 120,000 clones, with roughly 89% found just once. V was trimmed by 0 bases and J by 7 bases, leaving 16 bases between them. The CDR3 contains 17 residues. CDR1 is MNHNS, CDR2 SASEGT, per germline. Turning to this clone: Antigen specificity is unknown.

This clonotype originated in an adult in good health. The chain has TRBV6-1 and TRBJ1-6; D is possibly TRBD1 (5 bases). The sample in question was peripheral blood, obtained on day 0 of AZD1222 vaccination. The CDR3 is CASSEAGPGLLNSPLHF. CDR3 nucleotide sequence: TGTGCCAGCAGTGAAGCGGGACCGGGACTTCTAAATTCACCCCTCCACTTT.